This T cell receptor (beta chain) was recovered during a study (dated by TCRdb to about 2015). Looking at the study overall: The study set out to test whether tumor-infiltrating Tregs in breast cancer get recruited from blood Tregs or are instead converted in situ from other CD4+ T cell subsets. Points the paper makes about the study in general: Tumor memory CD4+ T cell TCR gene usage was found to cluster with blood and lymph node memory CD4+ cells and with lymph node naive CD4+ cells. The greatest overlap of tumor-infiltrating Treg TCR alpha and beta sequences was with tumor naive CD4+ T cells, followed next by blood naive CD4+ T cells. Validation in the larger cohort was restricted to a single TCR beta V-J rearrangement rather than whole repertoires.

Full-length TCR variable regions were amplified by 5' RACE PCR with constant-region reverse primers, followed by semi-nested PCR with Nested Universal Primer A. Using the ReliaPrep RNA Cell Miniprep System, total RNA was extracted, and the SMARTer RACE 5'/3' Kit was then used to reverse transcribe the RNA into 5'RACE-ready cDNA. Full-length TCR alpha and beta libraries were barcoded with multiplex adaptors and sequenced on an Illumina MiSeq. The original methods were these. For each of nine subset-tissue groups, sequencing data from the five patients were combined, and the groups were compared by unsupervised clustering of TCR gene usage. The Morisita-Horn index, with shared sequences weighted by their contribution to each repertoire, was used to calculate repertoire similarity. In TCRdb, the public reads were trimmed at Q25 with fastp and aligned with MiXCR, with productive beta chains retained. CDR3 protein duplicates are merged, each entry listing the most common genes and DNA. TCRdb, not the authors, supplied the V and J calls. Recorded for this sample are about 53,000 distinct CDR3 sequences; around 26% of them occurred a single time. The ten largest clones take up 3.2% of the sample.

This clonotype was picked up a small number of times. This receptor's antigen is unknown. The sample holds no much larger clone one base away, and base qualities are not on file. The Miltenyi Naive CD4+ T Cell Isolation kit was used to purify naive CD4+ T cells, and Tregs were depleted with CD25 microbeads. Tregs, naive and memory CD4+ T cells from tumor, blood and ipsilateral draining lymph nodes of a few breast cancer patients underwent full-length TCR alpha and beta sequencing. Tumor tissue and lymph nodes obtained by ipsilateral axillary dissection were perfused with PBS, cut into small pieces and digested using collagenase I and hyaluronidase. A purity exceeding 90% was confirmed by FACS for the sorted cell populations. This receptor was obtained from a female donor with breast cancer. The sequencing input was tumor-infiltrating naive CD4+ T cells sorted from the breast tumor. In light of the paper, this sample's cell subset or site label describes: naive CD4+ T cells, CD4+CD45RA+CD25-.

The sequence in DNA is TGTGCCAGCGGACAGGATTTTTACACCGGGGAGCTGTTTTTT. Its coded protein is CASGQDFYTGELFF. The receptor chain draws on TRBV9 and TRBJ2-2; TRBD1 aligns with 7 central bases. V is cut back by 7 bases and J by 3 bases, with 6 bases in the junction unmatched. CDR1 SGDLS and CDR2 YYNGEE are derived from the germline V gene. From the cysteine up to the phenylalanine, the CDR3 has a length of 14 residues. The kept DNA is CDR3 alone, 42 bases in frame from the first base.